These 9 T cell receptor beta chains came from one sample sequenced in a study of control samples from healthy donors and cancer patients. Profiling relied on immunoSEQ multiplex PCR, and the TCRdb table lists in-frame clones only, not all of them. Of 150,000 to 200,000 clones in the sample, 90% to 95% were seen once. Sequenced sample: blood. The receptors derive from a man aged 25-45 years in good health.

Comment on this clone: An end of the junction differs from the germline gene, which may be a read error. The gene calls are TRBV4-3 and TRBJ2-7; 8 positions match TRBD1. Per the germline V gene, CDR1 is LGHNA and CDR2 is YSLEER. CDR3 length: 12 amino acids. CDR3 loop: CPSRQQGDEQYF. Here the CDR3 DNA reads TGCCCCAGCCGCCAACAGGGGGATGAGCAGTACTTC.

V is TRBV3-1 (or the pseudogene TRBV3-2) and J is TRBJ2-7; TRBD2 aligns across 8 bases. Germline V gives CDR1 LGHDT, CDR2 YNNKEL (reference sequence). The length of the CDR3 is 12 residues. With 1 base clipped from V and 12 bases from J, the junction kept 5 bases outside the gene matches. The CDR3: CASSQAAGVPYF. CDR3 bases: TGTGCCAGCAGCCAAGCAGCGGGAGTGCCGTACTTC.

The genes are TRBV4-1 and TRBJ1-1; TRBD1 is a possible D gene (6 bases). Germline V gene data show CDR1 as MGHRA and CDR2 as YSYEKL. Trimming pared 3 bases from V and 4 bases from J, leaving 12 bases between. This CDR3 comprises 14 residues. The CDR3 coding sequence is TGCGCCAGCAGCCACATGAGGGGGGGCACTGAAGCTTTCTTT. As protein: CASSHMRGGTEAFF.

Concerning this clone: The same CDR3 can be traced to other DNA sequences in this sample. This chain uses TRBV27 with TRBJ2-7; D is ambiguous. CDR3 length equals 13 residues. From germline, CDR1 is MNHEY and CDR2 SMNVEV (reference sequence). The V gene lost 5 bases and the J gene lost 0 bases, with 8 bases spanning the gap. CDR3 nucleotides: TGTGCCAGCAGTCTAACACCCTCCTACGAGCAGTACTTC. Translation gives CASSLTPSYEQYF.

The chain has TRBV2 and TRBJ1-1, with TRBD1 identical over 7 bases. The V gene end was trimmed by 7 bases and the J gene end by 1 base; junction bases not matched to a gene: 9. The germline gives CDR1 SNHLY, CDR2 FYNNEI. The CDR3 consists of 15 residues. The CDR3 nucleotides are TGTGCCAGCACCCTTTCGACAGGGCCGAACACTGAAGCTTTCTTT. Its protein is CASTLSTGPNTEAFF.

The chain employs TRBV28 and TRBJ2-7, with 7 bases lining up with TRBD2. CDR1 and CDR2 from the germline V gene are MDHEN and SYDVKM. This CDR3 has 15 amino acids. The V and J ends lost 2 bases and 2 bases, in that order; junction bases with no gene match: 6. The CDR3 loop reads CASSLKASGPYEQYF. The CDR3 DNA reads TGTGCCAGCAGTTTAAAGGCTAGCGGTCCCTACGAGCAGTACTTC.

J is TRBJ2-2 and V is TRBV29-1; 7 nucleotides line up with TRBD2. The J segment lost 5 bases and the V segment lost 7 bases, leaving 1 base of the junction unmatched. CDR1 SQVTM and CDR2 ANQGSEA come from the germline V gene. The CDR3 has 11 residues. CDR3 region: CSGGGTGELFF. The CDR3 DNA follows: TGCAGCGGGGGGGGGACCGGGGAGCTGTTTTTT.

The chain is built from TRBV7-9 and TRBJ2-5; TRBD1 aligns across 8 bases. With 9 bases clipped from V and 2 bases from J, the junction kept 11 bases outside the gene matches. CDR1 and CDR2 from the germline V gene are SEHNR and FQNEAQ (reference sequence). The CDR3 is 15 residues long. CDR3 in DNA: TGTGCCAGTAGGATGGGGACAGGTGCACAAGAGACCCAGTACTTC. This encodes CASRMGTGAQETQYF.

This clone has only a few counts. This chain uses TRBV4-3 with TRBJ2-2; D is possibly TRBD1 (5 bases). V was trimmed by 1 base and J by 7 bases, leaving 7 bases between them. Per germline, CDR1 LGHNA and CDR2 YSLEER. The CDR3 has 13 amino acids. The CDR3 bases are TGCGCCAGCAGCCAAGGGCAGGGCGGGGAGCTGTTTTTT. It encodes CASSQGQGGELFF.